This is a list of T cell receptor beta chains from one sample in a study of blood T cell repertoires in COVID-19. Profiling relied on immunoSEQ multiplex PCR, and the TCRdb table lists in-frame clones only, not all of them. The sample lists tens of thousands of clones, 60% to 85% occurring once. The sequenced sample consisted of peripheral blood. The receptors here all came from a man aged 50-60 years with active or convalescent COVID-19. The CDR3 runs from the conserved cysteine through the conserved F or W. The D gene is left open where the match is weak. Not all rows give a size; the values are once, few, many and, for expanded clones, a class.

>NA|TRBD1|TRBV30|TRBJ1-3
CAWSVSGGNTIYF
TGTGCCTGGAGTGTGTCAGGGGGGAACACCATATATTTT
>NA|TRBD1|TRBV7-9|TRBJ1-4
CASSVQGGNEKLFF
TGTGCCAGCAGCGTACAGGGGGGGAATGAAAAACTGTTTTTT
>NA|NA|TRBV2|TRBJ2-2
CATGLTAGTGELFF
TGTGCCACCGGACTTACCGCGGGCACCGGGGAGCTGTTTTTT
>NA|TRBD2|TRBV25-1|TRBJ2-1
CASSETSGRLYEQFF
TGTGCCAGCAGTGAAACTAGCGGGAGATTGTATGAGCAGTTCTTC
>few|NA|TRBV2|TRBJ2-5
CASSEVAQVGETQYF
TGTGCCAGCAGTGAAGTAGCACAGGTGGGAGAGACCCAGTACTTC
>NA|NA|TRBV5-4|TRBJ1-6
CASSLGLTANSPLHF
TGTGCCAGCAGCTTAGGCCTGACAGCCAATTCACCCCTCCACTTT
>NA|TRBD2|TRBV2|TRBJ2-2
CASSGTSVTGELFF
TGTGCCAGCAGTGGGACTAGCGTCACCGGGGAGCTGTTTTTT
>NA|TRBD2|TRBV5-1|TRBJ2-7
CASSLVGSGRASNYEQYF
TGCGCCAGCAGCTTGGTGGGTAGCGGGAGGGCCAGTAACTACGAGCAGTACTTC
>NA|NA|TRBV9|TRBJ2-2
CASSGSRDFDTGELFF
TGTGCCAGCAGCGGAAGCCGGGACTTCGACACCGGGGAGCTGTTTTTT
>NA|NA|TRBV4-1|TRBJ1-3
CASSQNPNGELVTIYF
TGCGCCAGCAGCCAAAATCCCAACGGGGAGCTTGTCACCATATATTTT